Described below is a single T cell receptor (beta chain) sequence and its context. Its specificity is unknown. The sample comes from a study of beta chain features in type 1 diabetes. General study findings and limits: Within patients, naive, central memory and Treg TCRB repertoires seemed more similar than within healthy donors. Shorter templates might be favored by PCR, equally in patients and controls. VDJ junctions in type 1 diabetes patients carried more deletions and fewer insertions.

Expressed TCRB transcripts got sequenced, as all isolated RNA was reverse transcribed. The assay was immunoSEQ multiplex PCR, and TCRdb's table has in-frame clones only and misses some. The data show some 150,000 clones, 48% seen once. This sequence was found in a man aged 18 to 30 in good health. The specimen was Tregs from blood.

This chain's CDR3 is CSNGAPGASYEQYF. CDR3 coding DNA: TGCAGCAATGGGGCGCCAGGGGCCTCCTACGAGCAGTACTTC. This chain joins TRBV29-1 and TRBJ2-7, with TRBD1 as a possible D gene (6 bases). The germline V gene encodes CDR1 SQVTM and CDR2 ANQGSEA. This CDR3 has 14 residues. V gave up 8 bases and J gave up 0 bases, with 17 bases separating them.